These 4 T cell receptor beta chains were sequenced from one sample in a study of Ad26.COV2.S vaccination and SARS-CoV-2 variants. Some clones are missing from TCRdb's copy, which holds only in-frame ones; the method was immunoSEQ multiplex PCR. The table has about half a million clones, about 89% seen once. The treatment is: about 20 received Ad26.COV2.S at low or high dose, single or two shots; about 5 received placebo; per-sample allocation not given. Samples analyzed were those drawn on day 63 after the first vaccine or placebo injection. The material sequenced was peripheral blood, taken in a trial of Ad26.COV2.S vaccine versus placebo. The source of these receptors is a person aged 18-60 years who received the Ad26.COV2.S COVID-19 vaccine or a placebo.

This clone occurred once. The chain employs TRBV20-1 and TRBJ1-1, with D tentatively TRBD1 (5 bases). Germline CDR1 and CDR2: DFQATT and SNEGSKA (reference sequence). The CDR3 contains 13 residues. The V gene lost 3 bases and the J gene lost 8 bases, with 16 bases spanning the gap. Here the CDR3 reads CSASGAHGREAFF. The CDR3 DNA sequence: TGCAGTGCTAGTGGGGCCCATGGACGAGAAGCTTTCTTT.

The V and J genes are TRBV6-2 or TRBV6-3 and TRBJ2-2, with 8 positions matching TRBD2. This CDR3 contains 16 residues. Germline V gene lookup returns CDR1 MNHEY and CDR2 SVGEGT. The ends lost 6 bases at V and 6 bases at J; junction bases unmatched: 12. The CDR3 protein is CASRPPSGGPAGELFF. CDR3 coding DNA: TGTGCCAGCAGGCCTCCGTCGGGGGGGCCGGCCGGGGAGCTGTTTTTT.

The rearrangement uses TRBV19 and TRBJ2-7, with 9 bases fitting TRBD1. CDR3 length: 14 amino acids. Trimming at V came to 8 bases and at J to 0 bases, leaving 5 bases not matched to a gene. Germline values: CDR1 LNHDA, CDR2 SQIVND (reference sequence). The CDR3 sequence: CASGETGGSYEQYF. As DNA, the CDR3 is TGTGCCAGTGGGGAGACAGGGGGCTCCTACGAGCAGTACTTC.

The J gene is TRBJ2-1, the V gene TRBV5-1; 9 bases align to TRBD1. Germline V CDR1 and CDR2: SGHRS, YFSETQ. The CDR3 extends over 18 amino acids. V was clipped by 0 bases and J by 6 bases; unmatched bases: 13. The CDR3 region is CASSLDLVDRGLINEQFF. CDR3 DNA sequence: TGCGCCAGCAGCTTGGACCTGGTAGACAGGGGGTTGATCAATGAGCAGTTCTTC.